This T cell receptor beta chain was identified in a study of blood T cell repertoires in COVID-19. Study at large: Italy, Spain and the United States were the sources of the convalescent and acute COVID-19 samples. Sources were T cells, B-cell-depleted T cells, or PBMCs; the material itself was cDNA or gDNA.

In the original processing: By means of reference gene primer amplification, nucleated cell counts were estimated. The table came from immunoSEQ multiplex PCR; TCRdb's copy has only in-frame clones and leaves some out. From that table come the V and J calls and clone size; the DNA was used to work out D and trimming. The table includes over 200,000 clones, roughly 87% detected once. The sample consisted of peripheral blood. The sequence was collected from a middle-aged man with active or convalescent COVID-19.

CDR3 coding DNA: TGTGCCAGCGGTCACCGGACTAGCGGGAGTTCGCTGTTTTTT. It specifies CASGHRTSGSSLFF. The chain joins TRBV30 to TRBJ2-2, with 13 positions matching TRBD2. Germline CDR1 reads GTSNPN; CDR2 reads SVGIG (reference sequence). The V segment lost 8 bases and the J segment 13 bases; nucleotides outside the gene matches: 13. The CDR3 consists of 14 residues.